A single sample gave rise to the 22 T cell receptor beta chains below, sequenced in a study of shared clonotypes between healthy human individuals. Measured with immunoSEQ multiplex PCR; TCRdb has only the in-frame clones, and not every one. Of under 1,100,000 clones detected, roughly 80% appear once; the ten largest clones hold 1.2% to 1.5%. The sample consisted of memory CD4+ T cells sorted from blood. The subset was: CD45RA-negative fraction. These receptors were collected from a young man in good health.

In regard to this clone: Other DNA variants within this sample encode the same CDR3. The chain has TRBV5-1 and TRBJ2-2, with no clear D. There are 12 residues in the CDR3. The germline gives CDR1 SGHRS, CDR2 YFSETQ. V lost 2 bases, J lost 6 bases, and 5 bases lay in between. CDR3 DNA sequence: TGCGCCAGCAGCTTACCCCCCGGGGAGCTGTTTTTT. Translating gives CASSLPPGELFF.

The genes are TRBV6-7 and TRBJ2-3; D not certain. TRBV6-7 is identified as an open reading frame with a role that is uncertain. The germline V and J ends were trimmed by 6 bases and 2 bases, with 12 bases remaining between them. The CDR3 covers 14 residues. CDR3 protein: CASSPQRFTDTQYF. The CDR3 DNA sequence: TGTGCCAGCAGCCCACAGAGATTCACAGATACGCAGTATTTT.

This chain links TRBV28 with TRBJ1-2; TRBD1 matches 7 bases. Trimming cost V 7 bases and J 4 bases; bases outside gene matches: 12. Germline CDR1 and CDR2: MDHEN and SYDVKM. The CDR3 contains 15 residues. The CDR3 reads CASNPGQPIFYGYTF. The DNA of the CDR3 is TGTGCCAGCAACCCGGGACAGCCAATATTCTATGGCTACACCTTC.

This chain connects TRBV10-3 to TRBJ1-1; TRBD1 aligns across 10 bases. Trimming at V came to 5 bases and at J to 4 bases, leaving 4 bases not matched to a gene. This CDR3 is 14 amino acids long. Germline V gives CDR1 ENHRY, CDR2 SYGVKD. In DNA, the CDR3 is TGTGCCATCAGTTCAGACAGGGGGCTCACTGAAGCTTTCTTT. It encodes CAISSDRGLTEAFF.

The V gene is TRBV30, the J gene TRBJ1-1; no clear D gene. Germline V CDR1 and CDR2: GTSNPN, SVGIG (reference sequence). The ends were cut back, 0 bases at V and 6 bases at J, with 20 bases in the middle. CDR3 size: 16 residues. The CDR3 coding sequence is TGTGCCTGGAGTGTACGCACCCTACGGGGAGGCTCTGAAGCTTTCTTT. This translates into CAWSVRTLRGGSEAFF.

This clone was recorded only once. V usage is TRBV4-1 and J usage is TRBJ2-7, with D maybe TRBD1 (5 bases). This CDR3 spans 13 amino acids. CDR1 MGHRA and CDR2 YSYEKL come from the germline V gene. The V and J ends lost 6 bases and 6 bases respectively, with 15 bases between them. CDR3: CASSLSQGSEQYF. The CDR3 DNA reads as TGCGCCAGCAGTCTCTCTCAGGGCTCCGAGCAGTACTTC.

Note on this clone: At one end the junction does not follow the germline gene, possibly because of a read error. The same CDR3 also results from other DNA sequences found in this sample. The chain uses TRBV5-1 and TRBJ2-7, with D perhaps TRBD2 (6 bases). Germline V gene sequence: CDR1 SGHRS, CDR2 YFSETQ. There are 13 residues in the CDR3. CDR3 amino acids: CASSLTSSYEQYF. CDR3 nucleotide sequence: TGCGCCAGCAGCTTGACTAGCTCCTACGAGCAGTACTTT.

CDR3 sequence (DNA): TGTGCCAGCAGTCTAACGACAGGCGGAGAGACCCAGTACTTC. Translated, it gives CASSLTTGGETQYF. The J gene is TRBJ2-5, the V gene TRBV27; tentatively, D is TRBD1 (6 bases). The CDR3 runs to 14 residues. Trimming cost V 5 bases and J 4 bases, with 14 bases left between them. CDR1 MNHEY and CDR2 SMNVEV come from the germline V gene (reference sequence).

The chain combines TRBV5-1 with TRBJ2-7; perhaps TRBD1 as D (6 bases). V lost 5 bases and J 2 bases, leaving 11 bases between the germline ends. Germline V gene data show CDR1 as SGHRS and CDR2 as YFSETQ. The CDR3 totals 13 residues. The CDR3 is CASRRDTTYEQYF. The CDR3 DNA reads TGCGCCAGCAGGAGGGACACCACCTACGAGCAGTACTTC. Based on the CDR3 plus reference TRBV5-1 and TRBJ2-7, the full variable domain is KAGVTQTPRYLIKTRGQQVTLSCSPISGHRSVSWYQQTPGQGLQFLFEYFSETQRNKGNFPGRFSGRQFSNSRSEMNVSTLELGDSALYLCASRRDTTYEQYFGPGTRLTVT.

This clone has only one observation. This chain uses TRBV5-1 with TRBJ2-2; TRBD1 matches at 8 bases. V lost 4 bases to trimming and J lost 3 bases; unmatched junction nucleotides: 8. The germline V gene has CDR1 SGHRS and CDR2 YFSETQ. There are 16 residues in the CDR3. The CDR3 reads CASSVGQGPDTGELFF. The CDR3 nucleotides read TGCGCCAGCAGCGTTGGACAGGGACCAGACACCGGGGAGCTGTTTTTT.

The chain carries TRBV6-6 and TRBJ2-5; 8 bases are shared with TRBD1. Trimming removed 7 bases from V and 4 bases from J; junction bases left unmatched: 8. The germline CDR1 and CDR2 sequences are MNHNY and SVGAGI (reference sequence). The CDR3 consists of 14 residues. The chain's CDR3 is CASTLDRVGETQYF. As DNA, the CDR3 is TGTGCCAGCACCTTGGACAGGGTCGGAGAGACCCAGTACTTC.

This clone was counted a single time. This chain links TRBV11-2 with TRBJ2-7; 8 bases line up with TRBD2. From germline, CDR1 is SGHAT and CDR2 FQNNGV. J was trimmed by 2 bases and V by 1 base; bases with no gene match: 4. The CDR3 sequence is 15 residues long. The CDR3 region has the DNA TGTGCCAGCAGCTTAGCGGGTAGCGGGACCTACGAGCAGTACTTC. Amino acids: CASSLAGSGTYEQYF.

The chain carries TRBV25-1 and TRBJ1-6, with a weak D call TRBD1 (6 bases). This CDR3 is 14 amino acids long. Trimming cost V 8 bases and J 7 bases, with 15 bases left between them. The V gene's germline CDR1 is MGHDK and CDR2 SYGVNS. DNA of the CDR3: TGTGCCAGCCAGCAGGGGCCCGGGAATTCACCCCTCCACTTT. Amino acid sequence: CASQQGPGNSPLHF.

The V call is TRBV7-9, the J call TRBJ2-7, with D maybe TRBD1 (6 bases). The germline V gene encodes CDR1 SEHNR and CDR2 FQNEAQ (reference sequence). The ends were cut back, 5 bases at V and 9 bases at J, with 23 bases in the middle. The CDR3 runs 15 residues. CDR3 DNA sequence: TGTGCCAGCAGCCCTCCAGGACAGCGCGAGGGTGGGCAGTACTTC. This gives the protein CASSPPGQREGGQYF.

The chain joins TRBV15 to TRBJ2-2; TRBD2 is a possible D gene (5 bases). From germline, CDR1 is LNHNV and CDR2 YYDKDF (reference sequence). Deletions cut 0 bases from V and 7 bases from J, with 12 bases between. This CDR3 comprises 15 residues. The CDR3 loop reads CATSRDRSGDGELFF. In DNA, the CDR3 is TGTGCCACCAGCAGAGATAGGTCCGGGGACGGGGAGCTGTTTTTT.

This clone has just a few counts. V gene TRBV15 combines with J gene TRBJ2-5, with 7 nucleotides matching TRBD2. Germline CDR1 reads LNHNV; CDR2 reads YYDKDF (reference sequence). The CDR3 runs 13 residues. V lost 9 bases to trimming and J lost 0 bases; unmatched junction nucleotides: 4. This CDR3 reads CATQSGNQETQYF. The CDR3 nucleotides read TGTGCCACACAAAGCGGGAACCAAGAGACCCAGTACTTC.

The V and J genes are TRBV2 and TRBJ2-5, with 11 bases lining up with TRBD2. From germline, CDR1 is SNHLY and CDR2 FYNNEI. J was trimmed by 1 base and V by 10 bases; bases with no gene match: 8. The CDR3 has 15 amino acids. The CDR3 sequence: CAKARGTSGQETQYF. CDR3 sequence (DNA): TGTGCCAAAGCAAGGGGGACTAGCGGCCAAGAGACCCAGTACTTC.

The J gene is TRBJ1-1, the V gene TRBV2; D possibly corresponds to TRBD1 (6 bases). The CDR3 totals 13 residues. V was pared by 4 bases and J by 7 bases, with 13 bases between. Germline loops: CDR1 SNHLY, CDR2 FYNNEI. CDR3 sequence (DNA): TGTGCCAGCAGTGTTATACAGGGTAATGAAGCTTTCTTT. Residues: CASSVIQGNEAFF.

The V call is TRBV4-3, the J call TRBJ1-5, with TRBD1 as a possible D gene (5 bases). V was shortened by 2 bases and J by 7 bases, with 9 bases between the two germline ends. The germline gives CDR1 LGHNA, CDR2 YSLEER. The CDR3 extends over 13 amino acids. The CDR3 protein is CASSQTGLQPQHF. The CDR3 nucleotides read TGCGCCAGCAGCCAAACAGGTTTACAGCCCCAGCATTTT.

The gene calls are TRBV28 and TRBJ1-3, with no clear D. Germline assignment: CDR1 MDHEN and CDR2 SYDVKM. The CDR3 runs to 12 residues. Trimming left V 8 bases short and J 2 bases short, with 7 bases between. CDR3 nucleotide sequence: TGTGCCAGCCTCGGACCTGGAAACACCATATATTTT. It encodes CASLGPGNTIYF.

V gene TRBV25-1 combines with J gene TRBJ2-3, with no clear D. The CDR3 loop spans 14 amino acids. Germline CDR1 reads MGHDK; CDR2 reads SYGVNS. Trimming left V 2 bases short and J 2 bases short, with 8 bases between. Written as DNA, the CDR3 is TGTGCCAGCAGTGAAGGCCGGATCACAGATACGCAGTATTTT. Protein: CASSEGRITDTQYF. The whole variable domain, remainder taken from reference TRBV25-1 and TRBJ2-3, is EADIYQTPRYLVIGTGKKITLECSQTMGHDKMYWYQQDPGMELHLIHYSYGVNSTEKGDLSSESTVSRIRTEHFPLTLESARPSHTSQYLCASSEGRITDTQYFGPGTRLTVL.

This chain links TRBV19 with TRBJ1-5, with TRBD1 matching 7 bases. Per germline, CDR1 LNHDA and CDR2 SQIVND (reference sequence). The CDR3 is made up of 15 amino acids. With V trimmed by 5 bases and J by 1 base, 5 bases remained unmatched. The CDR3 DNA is TGTGCCAGTAGTCTGCAACAGGGGAGCAATCAGCCCCAGCATTTT. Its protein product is CASSLQQGSNQPQHF.